The T cell receptor beta chain under discussion was sequenced for a study of control samples from healthy donors and cancer patients. The table came from immunoSEQ multiplex PCR; TCRdb's copy has only in-frame clones and leaves some out. The repertoire has 100,000 to 150,000 clones, approximately 92% of them found once; the top ten carry less than 7%. The CDR3 contains 12 residues. The V and J ends lost 4 bases and 6 bases respectively, with 8 bases between them. Germline values: CDR1 SGHDN, CDR2 FVKESK. The chain combines TRBV14 with TRBJ2-3; D unresolved. Sample: blood. The TCR originated in a man between 18 and 35 years old in good health. For the CDR3, the DNA is TGTGCCAGCAGCCCCCTCGGCGATACGCAGTATTTT. It specifies CASSPLGDTQYF.